Sequencing of this T cell receptor (beta chain) was carried out in a study of shared clonotypes between healthy human individuals. The CDR3 consists of 14 residues. CDR1 is SGHRS and CDR2 is YFSETQ in the germline V gene. V was clipped by 0 bases and J by 2 bases, with 6 bases between them. Methods used by the authors: Filtering of immunoSEQ junctional sequences could not match full-length read filtering. Assay used: immunoSEQ multiplex PCR; TCRdb lists only in-frame clones, some missing. V, J and clone size reflect that table, while D and trimming were determined from the DNA. The sample lists some 2.1 million clones, about 95% occurring once.

This sequence joins TRBV5-1 and TRBJ2-1; D unresolved. The sequence derives from a man between 18 and 35 years old in good health. Sequencing was done on a sample of naive CD4+ T cells sorted from blood. Documented subset: CD45RA+ positively selected. CDR3 loop: CASSLASTYNEQFF. CDR3 in DNA: TGCGCCAGCAGCTTGGCCAGCACCTACAATGAGCAGTTCTTC. Complete variable domain (other parts from reference TRBV5-1 and TRBJ2-1): KAGVTQTPRYLIKTRGQQVTLSCSPISGHRSVSWYQQTPGQGLQFLFEYFSETQRNKGNFPGRFSGRQFSNSRSEMNVSTLELGDSALYLCASSLASTYNEQFFGPGTRLTVL.